This T cell receptor beta chain was retrieved from a study of T cell repertoires in cytomegalovirus infection. Study in general: Selection of CMV epitopes for the study included recently identified HLA-C-restricted and well-studied HLA-B-restricted ones. Public TCR beta signatures marked donors with CMV infection and the matching HLA.

This clonotype was counted only a few times. The target antigen is unknown. Overall study results and limits: CMV-specific TCR beta clonotypes restricted by HLA-C dominated the ex vivo response.

Germline V gene lookup returns CDR1 DFQATT and CDR2 SNEGSKA (reference sequence). This CDR3 has 14 residues. With 5 bases removed from V and 3 bases from J, the gap between germline ends came to 14 bases. Each CDR3 protein is one row after TCRdb ran MiXCR on the reads. The sample carries a few hundred thousand distinct CDR3 sequences, around 20% recorded once. The rearrangement uses TRBV20-1 and TRBJ2-1; a possible D gene is TRBD1 (6 bases). This TCR was sampled from a human donor in good health (CMV status not recorded). Some clones in this sample may be carry-over from other donors' samples. Sequenced material: cultured PBMCs, taken from culture after CMV antigen stimulation. CDR3 in DNA: TGCAGTGCTGTCAAAGGGACACTCTACAATGAGCAGTTCTTC. Translation: CSAVKGTLYNEQFF.